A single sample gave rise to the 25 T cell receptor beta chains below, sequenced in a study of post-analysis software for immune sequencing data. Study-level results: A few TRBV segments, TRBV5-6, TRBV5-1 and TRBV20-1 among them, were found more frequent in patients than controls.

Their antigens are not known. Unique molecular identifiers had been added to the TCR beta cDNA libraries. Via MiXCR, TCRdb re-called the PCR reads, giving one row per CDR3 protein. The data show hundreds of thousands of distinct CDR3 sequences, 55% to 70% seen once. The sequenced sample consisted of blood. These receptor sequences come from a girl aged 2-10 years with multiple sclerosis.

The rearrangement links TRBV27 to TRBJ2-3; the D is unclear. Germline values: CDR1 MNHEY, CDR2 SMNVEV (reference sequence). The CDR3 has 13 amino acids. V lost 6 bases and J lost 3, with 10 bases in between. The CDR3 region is CASSTTMTDTQYF. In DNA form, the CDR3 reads TGTGCCAGCAGCACCACGATGACAGATACGCAGTATTTT.

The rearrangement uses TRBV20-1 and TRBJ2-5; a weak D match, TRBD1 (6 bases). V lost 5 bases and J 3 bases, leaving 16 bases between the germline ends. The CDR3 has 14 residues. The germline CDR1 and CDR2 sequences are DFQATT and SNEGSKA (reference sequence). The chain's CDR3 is CSALQGSQKETQYF. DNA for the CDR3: TGCAGTGCTCTCCAGGGGAGCCAGAAAGAGACCCAGTACTTC.

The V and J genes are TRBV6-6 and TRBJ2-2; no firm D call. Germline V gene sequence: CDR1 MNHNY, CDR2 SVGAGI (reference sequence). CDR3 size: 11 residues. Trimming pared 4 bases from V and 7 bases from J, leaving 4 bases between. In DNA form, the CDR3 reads TGTGCCAGCAGTTCGGTCGGGGAGCTGTTTTTT. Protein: CASSSVGELFF.

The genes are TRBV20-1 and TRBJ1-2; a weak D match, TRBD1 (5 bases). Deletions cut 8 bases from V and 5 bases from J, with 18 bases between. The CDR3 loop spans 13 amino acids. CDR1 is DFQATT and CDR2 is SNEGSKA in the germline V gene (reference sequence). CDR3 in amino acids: CSPFEAGRYGYTF. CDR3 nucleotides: TGCAGTCCATTCGAGGCAGGGAGGTATGGCTACACCTTC.

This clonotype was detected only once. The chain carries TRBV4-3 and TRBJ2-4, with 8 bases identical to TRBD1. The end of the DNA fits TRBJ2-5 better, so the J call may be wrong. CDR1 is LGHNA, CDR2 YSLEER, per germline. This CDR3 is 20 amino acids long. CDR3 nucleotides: TGCGCCAGCAGCCAAGATCTGAACAGGGGGTCCCGAGTTGACCAAGAGACCCAGTACTTC. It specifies CASSQDLNRGSRVDQETQYF.

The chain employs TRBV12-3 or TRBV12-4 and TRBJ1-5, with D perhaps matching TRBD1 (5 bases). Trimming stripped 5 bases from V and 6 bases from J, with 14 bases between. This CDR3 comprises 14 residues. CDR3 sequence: CASSPVQVGQPQHF. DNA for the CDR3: TGTGCCAGCAGTCCCGTACAGGTTGGTCAGCCCCAGCATTTT.

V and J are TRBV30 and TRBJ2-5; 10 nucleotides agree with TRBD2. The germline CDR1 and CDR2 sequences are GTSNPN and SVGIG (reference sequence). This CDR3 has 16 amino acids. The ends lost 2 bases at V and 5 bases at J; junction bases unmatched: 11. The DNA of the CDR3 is TGTGCCTGGAGTAAGGATAGCGGGGGGCCATGGGAGACCCAGTACTTC. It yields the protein CAWSKDSGGPWETQYF.

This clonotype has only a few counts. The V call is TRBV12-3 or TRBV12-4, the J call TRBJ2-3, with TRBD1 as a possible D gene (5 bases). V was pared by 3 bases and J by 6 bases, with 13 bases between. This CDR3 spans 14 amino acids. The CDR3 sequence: CASSLRQGFDTQYF. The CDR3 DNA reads TGTGCCAGCAGTTTGCGGCAGGGATTCGATACGCAGTATTTT.

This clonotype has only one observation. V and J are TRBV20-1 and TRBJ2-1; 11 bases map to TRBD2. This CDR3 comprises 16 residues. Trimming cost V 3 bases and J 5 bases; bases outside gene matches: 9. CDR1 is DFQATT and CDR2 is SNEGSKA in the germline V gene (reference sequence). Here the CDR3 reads CSASRLAGGLDNEQFF. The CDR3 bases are TGCAGTGCTAGTAGGCTAGCGGGGGGACTAGACAATGAGCAGTTCTTC.

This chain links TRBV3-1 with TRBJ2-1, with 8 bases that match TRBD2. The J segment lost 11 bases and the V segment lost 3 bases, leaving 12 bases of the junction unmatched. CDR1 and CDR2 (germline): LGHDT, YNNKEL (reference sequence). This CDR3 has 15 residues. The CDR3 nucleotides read TGTGCCAGCAGCCAGTCTTATCCCACTAGCGGAAAGCAGTTCTTC. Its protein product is CASSQSYPTSGKQFF.

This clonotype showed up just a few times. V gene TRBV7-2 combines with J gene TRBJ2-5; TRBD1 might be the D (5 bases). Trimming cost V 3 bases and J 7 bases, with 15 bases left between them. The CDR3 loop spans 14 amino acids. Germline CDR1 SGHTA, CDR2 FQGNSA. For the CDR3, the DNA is TGTGCCAGCAGCTTGTTGCCCAGGGCAGGGACCCAGTACTTC. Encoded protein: CASSLLPRAGTQYF.

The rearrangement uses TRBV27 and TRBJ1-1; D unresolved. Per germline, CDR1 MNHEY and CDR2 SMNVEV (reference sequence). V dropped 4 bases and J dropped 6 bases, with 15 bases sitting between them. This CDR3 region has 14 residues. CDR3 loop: CASSSDRAGPEAFF. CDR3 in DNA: TGTGCCAGCAGTTCCGATCGGGCCGGCCCTGAAGCTTTCTTT.

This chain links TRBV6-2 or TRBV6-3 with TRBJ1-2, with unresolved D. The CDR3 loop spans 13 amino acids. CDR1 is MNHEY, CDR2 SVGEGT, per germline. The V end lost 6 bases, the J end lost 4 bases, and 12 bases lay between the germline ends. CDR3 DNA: TGTGCCAGCAGACTTCGGGGTCCCTATGGCTACACCTTC. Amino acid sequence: CASRLRGPYGYTF.

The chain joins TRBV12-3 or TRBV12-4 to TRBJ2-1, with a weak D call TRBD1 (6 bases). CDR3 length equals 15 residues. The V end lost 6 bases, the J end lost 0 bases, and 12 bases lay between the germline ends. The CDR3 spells CASSQGWGSYNEQFF. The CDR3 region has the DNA TGTGCCAGCAGCCAGGGGTGGGGCTCCTACAATGAGCAGTTCTTC.

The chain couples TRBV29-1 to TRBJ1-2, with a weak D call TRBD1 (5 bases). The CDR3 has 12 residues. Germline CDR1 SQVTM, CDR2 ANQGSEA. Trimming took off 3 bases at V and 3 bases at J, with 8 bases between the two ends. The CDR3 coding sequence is TGCAGCGTTGAGACAGCAGACTATGGCTACACCTTC. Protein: CSVETADYGYTF. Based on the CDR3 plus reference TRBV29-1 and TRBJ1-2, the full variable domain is SAVISQKPSRDICQRGTSLTIQCQVDSQVTMMFWYRQQPGQSLTLIATANQGSEATYESGFVIDKFPISRPNLTFSTLTVSNMSPEDSSIYLCSVETADYGYTFGSGTRLTVV.

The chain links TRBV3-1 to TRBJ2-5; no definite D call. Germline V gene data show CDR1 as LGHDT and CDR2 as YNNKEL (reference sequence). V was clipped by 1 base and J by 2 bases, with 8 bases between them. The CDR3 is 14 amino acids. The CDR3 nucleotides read TGTGCCAGCAGCCAAGGGGTCGGGCAAGAGACCCAGTACTTC. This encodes CASSQGVGQETQYF.

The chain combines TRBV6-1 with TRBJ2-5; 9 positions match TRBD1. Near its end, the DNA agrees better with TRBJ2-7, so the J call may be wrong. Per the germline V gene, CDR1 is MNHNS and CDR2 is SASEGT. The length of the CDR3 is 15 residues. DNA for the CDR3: TGTGCCAGCAGTCTACGCACAGGGGGCGATTACGAGCAGTACTTC. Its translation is CASSLRTGGDYEQYF.

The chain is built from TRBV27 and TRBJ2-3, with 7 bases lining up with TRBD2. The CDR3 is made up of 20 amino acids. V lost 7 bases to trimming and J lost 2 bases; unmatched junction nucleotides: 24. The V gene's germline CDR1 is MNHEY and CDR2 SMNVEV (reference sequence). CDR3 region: CASTPSGVEPGWGTTDTQYF. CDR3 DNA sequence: TGTGCCAGCACCCCTAGCGGCGTTGAACCCGGTTGGGGAACCACAGATACGCAGTATTTT.

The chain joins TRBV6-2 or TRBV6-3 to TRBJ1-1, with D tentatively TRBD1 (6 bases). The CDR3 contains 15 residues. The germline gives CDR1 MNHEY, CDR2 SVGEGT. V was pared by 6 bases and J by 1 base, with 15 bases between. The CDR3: CASRPRGGRNTEAFF. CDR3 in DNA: TGTGCCAGCAGACCAAGAGGGGGTCGGAACACTGAAGCTTTCTTT.

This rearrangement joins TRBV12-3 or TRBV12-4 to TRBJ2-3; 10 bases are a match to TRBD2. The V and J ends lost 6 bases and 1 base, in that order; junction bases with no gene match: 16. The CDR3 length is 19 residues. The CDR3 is CASSDLAGALVWGTDTQYF. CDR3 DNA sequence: TGTGCCAGCAGCGACCTAGCGGGAGCCCTCGTTTGGGGCACAGATACGCAGTATTTT.

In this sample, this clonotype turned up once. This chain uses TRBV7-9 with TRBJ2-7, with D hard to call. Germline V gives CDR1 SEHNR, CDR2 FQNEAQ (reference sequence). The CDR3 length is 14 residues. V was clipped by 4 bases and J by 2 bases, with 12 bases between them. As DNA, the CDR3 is TGTGCCAGCAGCTCCGGTATGGGAACCTACGAGCAGTACTTC. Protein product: CASSSGMGTYEQYF.

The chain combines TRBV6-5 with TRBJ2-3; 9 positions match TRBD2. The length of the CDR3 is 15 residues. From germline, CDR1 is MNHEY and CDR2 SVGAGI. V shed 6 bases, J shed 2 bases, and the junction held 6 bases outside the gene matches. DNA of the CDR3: TGTGCCAGCAGACCTATAGCGGGAGCCACAGATACGCAGTATTTT. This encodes CASRPIAGATDTQYF.

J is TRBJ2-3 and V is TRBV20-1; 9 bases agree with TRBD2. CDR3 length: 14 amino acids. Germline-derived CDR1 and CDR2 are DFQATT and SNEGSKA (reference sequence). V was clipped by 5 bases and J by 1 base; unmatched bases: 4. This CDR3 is CSAPVAGGTDTQYF. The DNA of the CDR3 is TGCAGTGCTCCCGTAGCGGGGGGCACAGATACGCAGTATTTT.

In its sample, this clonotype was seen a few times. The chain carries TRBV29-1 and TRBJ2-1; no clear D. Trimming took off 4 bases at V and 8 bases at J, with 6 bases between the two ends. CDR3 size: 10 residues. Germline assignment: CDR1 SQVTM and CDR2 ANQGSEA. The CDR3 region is CSVAGHEQFF. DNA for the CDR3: TGCAGCGTTGCTGGCCATGAGCAGTTCTTC.

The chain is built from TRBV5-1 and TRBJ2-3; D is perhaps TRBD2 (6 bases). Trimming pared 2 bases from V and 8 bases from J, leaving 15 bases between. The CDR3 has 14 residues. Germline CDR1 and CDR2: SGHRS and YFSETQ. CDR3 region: CASSLGGAPVTQYF. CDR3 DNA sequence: TGCGCCAGCAGCTTAGGAGGGGCCCCGGTTACGCAGTATTTT.